Included here is one TCR beta chain sequence, with context. Its antigen is not identified. The sample carries other DNA sequences with the same CDR3. The sample belongs to a study of shared clonotypes between healthy human individuals. The overall study: For every donor, three CD4 naive, three CD4 memory, two CD8 naive and one CD8 memory plates were used.

Germline-derived CDR1 and CDR2 are MNHNS and SASEGT. Trimming shortened V by 6 bases and J by 4 bases, and 10 bases separated the two germline ends. CDR3 length equals 13 residues. Assay runs were performed at deep level. TCRdb's table, derived via immunoSEQ multiplex PCR, lists solely in-frame clones and lacks some. The table has 2 million to 2.5 million clones, around 95% seen once. Study-wide results and limits: Naive CD4 clonotypes overlapped across a few donors at about 5.2%. Across subsets, estimated richness was generally greater for naive than for memory populations.

The sequenced sample consisted of naive CD4+ T cells sorted from blood. Subset meaning: CD45RA+ positively selected. The clonotype was recovered from a young man in good health. This rearrangement joins TRBV6-1 to TRBJ1-5; D unresolved. CDR3 amino acids: CASRGQANQPQHF. DNA of the CDR3: TGTGCCAGCAGGGGCCAGGCGAATCAGCCCCAGCATTTT.